The entry below gives a single T cell receptor (beta chain) sequence along with its context. Its antigen remains undetermined. It has no much larger one-base neighbor in the sample; base qualities were not kept. Receptor amplification or capture employed the immunoSEQ multiplex PCR assay. In the authors' own workflow: To diagnose cytomegalovirus status from the catalog of TCR beta chain sequences, a statistical classification framework was built. The clones in this table, taken by TCRdb from immuneACCESS, are in-frame only. Not every clone is retained; where verified, under half of the shortfall comes from an unresolved V gene, and the cause of the rest is unknown. The V and J calls and clone size are taken from that table; D and trimming were inferred from the DNA. The sample contains 40,000 to 55,000 clones, about 90% of them found a single time. The ten biggest clones cover about 7% of the sample.

The donors belonged to the validation cohort of about 120 subjects, which was separate from the approximately 700-subject first cohort. This record belongs to a study of cytomegalovirus exposure and HLA in healthy donors (dated by TCRdb to the late 2010s). At the level of the whole study: The 550 to 750 repertoires of the first cohort and the 95 to 150 validation repertoires were produced on the same platform, according to a later analysis. The study aimed to test whether signatures of past pathogen exposure could be identified by cataloging public T cell receptors. In addition to the first cohort of roughly 670 subjects, a separate validation cohort of 130 or so different subjects was used. To predict cytomegalovirus infection status, the study combined high-throughput TCR immunosequencing, statistical association of individual TCRs with disease status, and machine learning.

Overall study outcomes, separate from this receptor: According to the authors, the approach could potentially be generalized to other disease states and immunological phenotypes. Of the cluster scores, 90% to 95% were above 0 in a later analysis, which found that TCRs clustered in the first cohort also tended to co-occur in the 120 or so validation repertoires. In vitro tests confirmed that a few of the cytomegalovirus-associated TCR beta chains recognize cytomegalovirus antigens. All 120 or so repertoires were used to score co-occurrence in the validation cohort in a later analysis, because that analysis had no HLA typing for the cohort. The classifier was reported to diagnose cytomegalovirus status with high specificity and sensitivity in both the original and validation cohorts. The study listed 164 TCR beta chains as associated with cytomegalovirus. Most TCR sequences were seen in very few donors, while some public TCRs were found in many individuals.

The TCR sequence derives from a woman aged 30 to 39 in good health and CMV-seronegative. Sequencing was carried out using PBMCs.

The DNA reads as follows: TGTGCCAGCTACCAGACAGGGGACTCCTACGAGCAGTACTTC. It specifies CASYQTGDSYEQYF. The chain was built from TRBV28 and TRBJ2-7, and TRBD1 matches 8 of the central bases. The germline V and J ends show losses of 8 bases and 0 bases respectively, and no gene match explains 6 bases of the junction. Reading from cysteine to phenylalanine, the CDR3 counts 14 amino acids. Of the read, only the CDR3 DNA is kept; its 42 bases are in frame from base 1. The germline V gene sets CDR1 to MDHEN and CDR2 to SYDVKM. With the portions outside the CDR3 filled from the reference TRBV28 and TRBJ2-7 genes, the complete variable region becomes DVKVTQSSRYLVKRTGEKVFLECVQDMDHENMFWYRQDPGLGLRLIYFSYDVKMKEKGDIPEGYSVSREKKERFSLILESASTNQTSMYLCASYQTGDSYEQYFGPGTRLTVT.